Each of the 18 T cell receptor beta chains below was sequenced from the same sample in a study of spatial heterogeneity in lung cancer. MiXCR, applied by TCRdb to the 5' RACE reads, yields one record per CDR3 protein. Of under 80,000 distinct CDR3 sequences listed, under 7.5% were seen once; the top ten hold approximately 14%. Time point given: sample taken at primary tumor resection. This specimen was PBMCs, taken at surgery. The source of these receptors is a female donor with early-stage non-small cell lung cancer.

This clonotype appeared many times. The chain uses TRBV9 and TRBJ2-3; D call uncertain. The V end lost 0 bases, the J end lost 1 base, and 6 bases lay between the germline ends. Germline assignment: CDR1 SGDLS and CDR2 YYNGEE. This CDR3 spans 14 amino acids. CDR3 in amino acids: CASSVGVGTDTQYF. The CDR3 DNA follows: TGTGCCAGCAGCGTAGGAGTTGGCACAGATACGCAGTATTTT.

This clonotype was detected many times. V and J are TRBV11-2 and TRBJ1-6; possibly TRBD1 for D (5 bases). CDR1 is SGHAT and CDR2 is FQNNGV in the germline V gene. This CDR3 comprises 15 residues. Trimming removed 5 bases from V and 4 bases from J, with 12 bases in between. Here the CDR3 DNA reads TGTGCCAGCAGCCTGCGAGGGGCGTATAATTCACCCCTCCACTTT. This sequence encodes CASSLRGAYNSPLHF.

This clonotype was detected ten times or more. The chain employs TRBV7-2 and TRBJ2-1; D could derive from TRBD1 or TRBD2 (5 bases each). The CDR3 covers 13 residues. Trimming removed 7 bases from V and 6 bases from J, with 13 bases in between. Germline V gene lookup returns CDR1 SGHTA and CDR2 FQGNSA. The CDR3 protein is CASNLPRGNEQFF. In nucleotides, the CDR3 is TGTGCCAGCAACCTCCCGAGGGGCAATGAGCAGTTCTTC.

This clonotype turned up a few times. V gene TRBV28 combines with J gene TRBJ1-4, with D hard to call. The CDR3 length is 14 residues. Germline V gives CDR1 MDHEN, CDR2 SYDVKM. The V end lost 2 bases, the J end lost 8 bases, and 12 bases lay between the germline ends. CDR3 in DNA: TGTGCCAGCAGTTTAGCTCTCAAAGGGGAAAAACTGTTTTTT. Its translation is CASSLALKGEKLFF. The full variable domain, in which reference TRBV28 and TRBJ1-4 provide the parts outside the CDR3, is DVKVTQSSRYLVKRTGEKVFLECVQDMDHENMFWYRQDPGLGLRLIYFSYDVKMKEKGDIPEGYSVSREKKERFSLILESASTNQTSMYLCASSLALKGEKLFFGSGTQLSVL.

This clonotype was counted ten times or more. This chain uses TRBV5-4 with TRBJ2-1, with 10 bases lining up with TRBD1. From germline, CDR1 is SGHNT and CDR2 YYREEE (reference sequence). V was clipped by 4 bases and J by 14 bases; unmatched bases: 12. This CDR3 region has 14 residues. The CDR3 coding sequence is TGTGCCAGCAGCAGCCGGGACAGGGGACCCCAGGAGTTCTTC. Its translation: CASSSRDRGPQEFF.

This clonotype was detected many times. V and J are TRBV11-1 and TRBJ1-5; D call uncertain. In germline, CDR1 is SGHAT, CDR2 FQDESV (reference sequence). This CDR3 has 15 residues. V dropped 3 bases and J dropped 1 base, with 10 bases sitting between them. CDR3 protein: CASSLGKGSNQPQHF. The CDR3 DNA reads TGTGCCAGCAGCTTGGGGAAAGGGAGCAATCAGCCCCAGCATTTT.

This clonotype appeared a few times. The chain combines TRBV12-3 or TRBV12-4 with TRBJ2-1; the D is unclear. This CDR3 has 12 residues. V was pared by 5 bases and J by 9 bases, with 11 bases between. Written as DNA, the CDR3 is TGTGCCAGCAGTGACCCAAGACGTGAGCAGTTCTTC. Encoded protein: CASSDPRREQFF.

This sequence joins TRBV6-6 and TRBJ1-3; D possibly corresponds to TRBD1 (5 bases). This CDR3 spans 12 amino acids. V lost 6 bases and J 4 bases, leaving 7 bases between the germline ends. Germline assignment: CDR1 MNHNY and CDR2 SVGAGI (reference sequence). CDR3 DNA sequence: TGTGCCAGCAGAGAGGGGGGAAACACCATATATTTT. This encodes CASREGGNTIYF.

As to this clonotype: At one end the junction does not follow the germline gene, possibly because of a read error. The CDR3 spells CGSSSRPGTSGGNSYEQYF. CDR3 in DNA: TGTGGCAGCAGCTCGAGACCCGGGACTAGCGGGGGCAACTCCTACGAGCAGTACTTC. The chain combines TRBV7-9 with TRBJ2-7; TRBD2 agrees at 14 bases. Looked up from germline, CDR1 is SEHNR and CDR2 is FQNEAQ (reference sequence). The length of the CDR3 is 19 residues.

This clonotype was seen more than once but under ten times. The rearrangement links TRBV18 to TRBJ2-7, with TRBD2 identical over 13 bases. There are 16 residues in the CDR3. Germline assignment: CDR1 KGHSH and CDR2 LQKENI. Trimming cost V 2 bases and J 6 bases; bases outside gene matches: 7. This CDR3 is CASSPDGLAGVLEQYF. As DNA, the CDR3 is TGTGCCAGCTCACCAGATGGACTAGCGGGAGTACTCGAGCAGTACTTC.

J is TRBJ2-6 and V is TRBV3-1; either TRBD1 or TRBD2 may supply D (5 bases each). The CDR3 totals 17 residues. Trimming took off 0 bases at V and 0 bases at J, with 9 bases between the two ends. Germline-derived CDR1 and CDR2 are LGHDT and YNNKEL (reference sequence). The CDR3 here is CASSQDWGSSGANVLTF. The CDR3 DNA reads TGTGCCAGCAGCCAAGATTGGGGGTCCTCTGGGGCCAACGTCCTGACTTTC.

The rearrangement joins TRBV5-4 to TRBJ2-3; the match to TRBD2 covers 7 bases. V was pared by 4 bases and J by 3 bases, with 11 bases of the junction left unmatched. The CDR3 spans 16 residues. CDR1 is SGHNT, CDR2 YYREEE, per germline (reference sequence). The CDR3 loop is CASSPGGLAATDTQYF. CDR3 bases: TGTGCCAGCAGCCCTGGTGGCCTAGCGGCGACAGATACGCAGTATTTT.

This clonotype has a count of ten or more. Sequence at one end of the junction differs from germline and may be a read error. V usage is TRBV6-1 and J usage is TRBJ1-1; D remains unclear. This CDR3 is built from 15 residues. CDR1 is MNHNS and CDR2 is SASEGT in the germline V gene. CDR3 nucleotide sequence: TGTGCCAGCAGCGAAGTAAGGATTCTGAACACTGAAGCTTTCTTT. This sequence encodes CASSEVRILNTEAFF.

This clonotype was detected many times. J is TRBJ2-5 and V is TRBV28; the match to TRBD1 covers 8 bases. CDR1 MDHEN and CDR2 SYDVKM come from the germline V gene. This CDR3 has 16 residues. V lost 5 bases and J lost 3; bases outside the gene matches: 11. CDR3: CASSVPGTGAKETQYF. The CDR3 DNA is TGTGCCAGCAGTGTCCCCGGGACAGGAGCGAAAGAGACCCAGTACTTC.

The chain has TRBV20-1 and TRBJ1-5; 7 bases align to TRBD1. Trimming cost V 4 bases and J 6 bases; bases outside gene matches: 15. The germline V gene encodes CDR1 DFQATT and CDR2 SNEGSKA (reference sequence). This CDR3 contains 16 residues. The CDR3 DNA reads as TGCAGTGCTACTAGACAGGGTCTCAGTTCTGGTCAGCCCCAGCATTTT. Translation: CSATRQGLSSGQPQHF.

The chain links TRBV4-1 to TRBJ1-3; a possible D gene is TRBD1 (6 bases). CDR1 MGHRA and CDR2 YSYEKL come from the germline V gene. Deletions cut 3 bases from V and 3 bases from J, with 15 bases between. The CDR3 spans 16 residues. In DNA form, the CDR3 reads TGCGCCAGCAGCCAGCAACAGGGCCCAAGTGGAAACACCATATATTTT. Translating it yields CASSQQQGPSGNTIYF.

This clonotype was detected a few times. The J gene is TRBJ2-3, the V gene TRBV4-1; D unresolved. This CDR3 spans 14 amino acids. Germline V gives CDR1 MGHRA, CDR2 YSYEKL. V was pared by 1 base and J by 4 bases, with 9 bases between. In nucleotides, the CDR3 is TGCGCCAGCAGCCAAGGAGGATTGCCAGATACGCAGTATTTT. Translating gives CASSQGGLPDTQYF.

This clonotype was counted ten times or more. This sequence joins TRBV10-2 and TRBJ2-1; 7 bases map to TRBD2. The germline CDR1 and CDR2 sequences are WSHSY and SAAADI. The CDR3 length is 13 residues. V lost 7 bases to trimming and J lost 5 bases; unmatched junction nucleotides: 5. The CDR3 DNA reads TGCGCCAGCACCCGGCGGGAGAACAATGAGCAGTTCTTC. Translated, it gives CASTRRENNEQFF.